These 8 T cell receptor beta chains originate from one sample sequenced in a study of glioma-infiltrating T cells after dendritic cell vaccination. Profiled with immunoSEQ multiplex PCR; TCRdb holds only in-frame clones, not every one. The sample has some 100,000 clones; about 85% are singletons. Specimen: blood, collected before dendritic cell vaccination. The receptors come from a human donor with glioblastoma.

This rearrangement joins TRBV9 to TRBJ2-7; 12 positions match TRBD2. Trimming cost V 1 base and J 2 bases; bases outside gene matches: 7. Germline V gene data show CDR1 as SGDLS and CDR2 as YYNGEE. The CDR3 runs 17 residues. The CDR3 nucleotides read TGTGCCAGCAGCGTAAGCACCCTAGCGGGAGGGCCCTACGAGCAGTACTTC. This encodes CASSVSTLAGGPYEQYF.

The chain is built from TRBV7-8 and TRBJ2-1, with TRBD2 matching over 10 bases. CDR3 length: 13 amino acids. With 5 bases clipped from V and 9 bases from J, the junction kept 4 bases outside the gene matches. The germline V gene encodes CDR1 SGHVS and CDR2 FQNEAQ. CDR3 protein: CASSAGTSAEQFF. The CDR3, as DNA: TGTGCCAGCAGCGCCGGGACTAGCGCTGAGCAGTTCTTC.

This chain connects TRBV13 to TRBJ1-6; D ambiguous. This CDR3 region has 15 residues. From germline, CDR1 is PRHDT and CDR2 FYEKMQ (reference sequence). V dropped 4 bases and J dropped 8 bases, with 15 bases sitting between them. CDR3 DNA: TGTGCCAGCAGCTCCCGAACCTATACGGATTCACCCCTCCACTTT. It yields the protein CASSSRTYTDSPLHF.

The chain couples TRBV27 to TRBJ2-1; weak D call: TRBD2 (6 bases). Trimming shortened V by 4 bases and J by 4 bases, and 17 bases separated the two germline ends. Germline V CDR1 and CDR2: MNHEY, SMNVEV (reference sequence). CDR3 length equals 16 residues. CDR3 protein: CASSSPLARVYNEQFF. CDR3 nucleotides: TGTGCCAGCAGTTCCCCCCTAGCGCGGGTGTACAATGAGCAGTTCTTC.

The chain uses TRBV23-1 and TRBJ1-2, with TRBD1 identical over 7 bases. TRBV23-1 is assigned to the ORF class and has an uncertain function. Germline trimming cut 6 bases from V and 3 bases from J; bases unmatched to any gene: 7. The CDR3 spans 14 residues. The CDR3 DNA reads as TGCGCCAGCAGCCTTCGGGGACAGTACTATGGCTACACCTTC. It codes for CASSLRGQYYGYTF.

This clone has ten or more counts. The chain employs TRBV2 and TRBJ1-3, with TRBD1 as a possible D gene (6 bases). CDR1 is SNHLY, CDR2 FYNNEI, per germline. Trimming left V 3 bases short and J 0 bases short, with 9 bases between. This CDR3 spans 15 amino acids. The CDR3 region has the DNA TGTGCCAGCAGTGATTCCAGGGGCTCTGGAAACACCATATATTTT. Protein: CASSDSRGSGNTIYF.

CDR3 in DNA: TGCGCCAGCAGCCTCAGAACCCGGACAGGGGGTTCCTACAATGAGCAGTTCTTC. This sequence encodes CASSLRTRTGGSYNEQFF. The chain combines TRBV5-1 with TRBJ2-1; 10 nucleotides align to TRBD1. The CDR3 runs 18 residues. CDR1 and CDR2 (germline): SGHRS, YFSETQ. The J segment lost 1 base and the V segment lost 4 bases, leaving 11 bases of the junction unmatched.

The chain couples TRBV2 to TRBJ1-6; a weak D match, TRBD1 (6 bases). The V end was cut by 7 bases, the J end by 9 bases, with 13 bases between. CDR1 SNHLY and CDR2 FYNNEI come from the germline V gene. The length of the CDR3 is 13 residues. The CDR3 DNA is TGTGCCAGCACAGGGGATTTGGCTTCACCCCTCCACTTT. Its translation: CASTGDLASPLHF.